These 5 T cell receptor beta chains originate from one sample sequenced in a study of cytomegalovirus exposure and HLA in healthy donors. Primers: 60 Vbeta forward and 13 Jbeta reverse. Assay: immunoSEQ multiplex PCR; the TCRdb copy retains only in-frame clones and omits some. The sample gives roughly 100,000 clones, over 80% of which show up once; roughly 3.8% is in the top ten. The sequencing input was PBMCs. The origin of the receptors is a female donor in good health and CMV-seropositive.

V gene TRBV19 combines with J gene TRBJ1-2; maybe TRBD1 (6 bases). Germline V gene data show CDR1 as LNHDA and CDR2 as SQIVND (reference sequence). V lost 7 bases, J lost 4 bases, and 16 bases lay in between. CDR3 length: 14 amino acids. The CDR3 DNA sequence: TGTGCCAGTAACCCGAAGACAGGCCTCTATGGCTACACCTTC. This sequence encodes CASNPKTGLYGYTF.

J is TRBJ1-2 and V is TRBV6-5, with TRBD1 matching over 7 bases. Trimming cost V 4 bases and J 7 bases; bases outside gene matches: 3. The CDR3 spans 12 residues. The germline gives CDR1 MNHEY, CDR2 SVGAGI. CDR3 nucleotide sequence: TGTGCCAGCAGTTTCCGACAGGGTGGCTACACCTTC. Its translation is CASSFRQGGYTF.

This clone was recorded a few times. V and J are TRBV10-1 and TRBJ2-1; 9 bases align to TRBD2. Germline V gene sequence: CDR1 WNHNN, CDR2 SYGVQD (reference sequence). After removal of 3 bases from V and 8 bases from J, the junction contained 20 bases not matched to a gene. The CDR3 sequence is 19 residues long. CDR3 amino acids: CASSDVARLAGGPWDEQFF. For the CDR3, the DNA is TGCGCCAGCAGTGATGTGGCTCGGTTGGCGGGAGGGCCTTGGGATGAGCAGTTCTTC.

V and J are TRBV4-1 and TRBJ1-2, with 7 bases fitting TRBD1. The CDR3 spans 16 residues. The V segment lost 4 bases and the J segment 4 bases; nucleotides outside the gene matches: 12. Looked up from germline, CDR1 is MGHRA and CDR2 is YSYEKL. CDR3 sequence: CASSLQLTGMGYGYTF. The CDR3 DNA reads as TGCGCCAGCAGCCTTCAACTGACAGGGATGGGCTATGGCTACACCTTC.

The chain recombines TRBV6-5 with TRBJ2-1; 7 nucleotides align to TRBD1. The CDR3 loop spans 15 amino acids. The junction had 9 bases not matched to a gene; V was cut back by 4 bases and J by 6 bases. Germline CDR1 reads MNHEY; CDR2 reads SVGAGI. This chain's CDR3 is CASSSLGQRLNEQFF. DNA of the CDR3: TGTGCCAGCAGTTCCCTGGGACAGCGACTCAATGAGCAGTTCTTC.